This paragraph covers one T cell receptor (beta chain) sequence. The data were obtained in a study of blood T cell repertoires in COVID-19. The wider study: T cells, B-cell-depleted T cells, or PBMCs provided the cDNA or gDNA that served as material.

Methods used by the authors: Amplifying reference gene primers gave estimates of nucleated cell counts. Clones were read by immunoSEQ multiplex PCR, and TCRdb kept only the in-frame ones, dropping some. Clone size and the V and J calls come from that table; the DNA yielded D and trimming. The data show roughly 97,000 clones, with approximately 80% seen just once and more than 6.5% held by the top ten. The specimen was peripheral blood. This TCR came from a man in his sixties or seventies with acute or convalescent COVID-19.

CDR3 coding DNA: TGTGCCAGCAGCCCCGTGGGCCGACAGGACCTTGAAGCTTTCTTT. It encodes CASSPVGRQDLEAFF. This chain joins TRBV5-6 and TRBJ1-1, with D perhaps matching TRBD1 (6 bases). Germline V gives CDR1 SGHDT, CDR2 YYEEEE. The CDR3 is 15 amino acids. Trimming left V 4 bases short and J 7 bases short, with 20 bases between.